The entry below describes one TCR beta chain. The entry originates in a study of blood T cell repertoires in COVID-19. Method: immunoSEQ multiplex PCR; TCRdb's copy keeps in-frame clones and lacks some. The table includes more than 150,000 clones, approximately 80% detected once. The sequence was obtained from a human donor in a cohort sampled during active COVID-19. The specimen sequenced was peripheral blood.

CDR3 region: CASSLLPLETQYF. In nucleotides, the CDR3 is TGTGCCAGCAGCTTACTGCCACTAGAGACCCAGTACTTC. This chain joins TRBV5-4 and TRBJ2-5; D is ambiguous. Germline V gene data show CDR1 as SGHNT and CDR2 as YYREEE (reference sequence). The ends were cut back, 2 bases at V and 4 bases at J, with 9 bases in the middle. CDR3 length equals 13 residues.